Only a few counts were recorded for the clone carrying this T cell receptor (beta chain). This sample is drawn from a study of blood T cell repertoires in COVID-19. This CDR3 contains 11 residues. V gave up 6 bases and J gave up 6 bases, with 8 bases separating them. Germline CDR1 and CDR2: SEHNR and FQNEAQ (reference sequence). Sequencing was performed with immunoSEQ multiplex PCR; in TCRdb, only in-frame clones are kept and a portion is missing. The sample contains 200,000 to 250,000 clones, roughly 84% of which appear only once. This TCR was sampled from an elderly woman with acute or convalescent COVID-19. The chain recombines TRBV7-9 with TRBJ1-2; weak D call: TRBD1 (6 bases). The sequenced sample consisted of peripheral blood. The CDR3 spells CASSNRDGYTF. CDR3 DNA: TGTGCCAGCAGTAACAGGGATGGCTACACCTTC. The complete variable domain, with remaining parts taken from reference TRBV7-9 and TRBJ1-2, reads DTGVSQNPRHKITKRGQNVTFRCDPISEHNRLYWYRQTLGQGPEFLTYFQNEAQLEKSRLLSDRFSAERPKGSFSTLEIQRTEQGDSAMYLCASSNRDGYTFGSGTRLTVV.